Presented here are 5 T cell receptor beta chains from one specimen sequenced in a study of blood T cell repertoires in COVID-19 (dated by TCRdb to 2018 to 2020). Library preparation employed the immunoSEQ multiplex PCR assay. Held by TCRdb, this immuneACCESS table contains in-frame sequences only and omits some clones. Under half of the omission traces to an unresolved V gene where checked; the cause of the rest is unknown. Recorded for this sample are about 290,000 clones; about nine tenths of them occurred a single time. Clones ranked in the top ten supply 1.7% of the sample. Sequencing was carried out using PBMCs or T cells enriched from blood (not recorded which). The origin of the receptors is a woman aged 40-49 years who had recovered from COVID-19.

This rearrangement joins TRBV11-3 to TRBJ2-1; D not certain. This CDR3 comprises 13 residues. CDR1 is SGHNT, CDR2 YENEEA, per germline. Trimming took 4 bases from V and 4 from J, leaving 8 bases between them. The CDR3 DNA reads TGTGCCAGCAGCTCCCAGGTTTACAATGAGCAGTTCTTC. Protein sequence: CASSSQVYNEQFF.

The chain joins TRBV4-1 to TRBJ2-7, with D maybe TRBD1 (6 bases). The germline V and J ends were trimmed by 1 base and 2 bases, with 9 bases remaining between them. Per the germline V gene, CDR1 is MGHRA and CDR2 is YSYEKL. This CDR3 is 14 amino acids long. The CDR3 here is CASSQVEGAYEQYF. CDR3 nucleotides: TGCGCCAGCAGCCAAGTAGAGGGGGCCTACGAGCAGTACTTC.

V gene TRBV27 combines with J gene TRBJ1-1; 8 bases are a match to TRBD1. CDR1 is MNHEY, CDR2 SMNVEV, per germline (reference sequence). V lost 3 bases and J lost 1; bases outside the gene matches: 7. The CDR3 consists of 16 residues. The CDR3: CASSFDAGQGNTEAFF. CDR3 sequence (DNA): TGTGCCAGCAGTTTCGATGCCGGACAGGGGAACACTGAAGCTTTCTTT.

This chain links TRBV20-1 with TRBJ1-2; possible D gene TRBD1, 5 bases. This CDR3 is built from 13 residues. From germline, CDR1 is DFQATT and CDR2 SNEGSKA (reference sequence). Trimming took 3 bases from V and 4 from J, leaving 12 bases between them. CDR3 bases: TGCAGTGCTAGTCCAGGGTGGACCTATGGCTACACCTTC. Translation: CSASPGWTYGYTF.

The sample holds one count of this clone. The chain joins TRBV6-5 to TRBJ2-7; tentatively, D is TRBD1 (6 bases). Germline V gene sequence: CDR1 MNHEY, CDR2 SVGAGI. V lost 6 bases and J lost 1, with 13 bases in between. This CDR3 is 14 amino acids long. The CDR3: CASSPTGKSYEQYF. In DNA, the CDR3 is TGTGCCAGCAGCCCCACAGGGAAGTCCTACGAGCAGTACTTC.